One sample yielded the 23 T cell receptor beta chains listed below, sequenced in a study of OX40 agonist ivuxolimab in advanced cancers. TCRdb's table, derived via immunoSEQ multiplex PCR, lists solely in-frame clones and lacks some. This table holds fewer than 65,000 clones, roughly 85% found once. Specimen: CD4+ or CD8+ T cells sorted from blood, collected in a trial of the OX40 agonist ivuxolimab. These receptors came from an adult with an advanced solid tumor such as melanoma, head and neck, liver or kidney cancer.

This sequence joins TRBV11-2 and TRBJ2-7; the match to TRBD2 covers 8 bases. Germline V gene sequence: CDR1 SGHAT, CDR2 FQNNGV. The CDR3 sequence is 14 residues long. The ends lost 5 bases at V and 2 bases at J; junction bases unmatched: 5. The CDR3 sequence: CASSTAGVTYEQYF. CDR3 nucleotide sequence: TGTGCCAGCAGCACAGCGGGGGTTACCTACGAGCAGTACTTC.

The V gene is TRBV6-1, the J gene TRBJ2-3; possible D gene TRBD2, 5 bases. V lost 7 bases and J 0 bases, leaving 11 bases between the germline ends. CDR1 and CDR2 from the germline V gene are MNHNS and SASEGT. The CDR3 totals 14 residues. This CDR3 reads CASTEGISTDTQYF. The CDR3 coding sequence is TGTGCCAGCACCGAGGGCATCAGCACAGATACGCAGTATTTT.

The chain joins TRBV20-1 to TRBJ2-1, with D tentatively TRBD1 (5 bases). This CDR3 comprises 11 residues. V lost 3 bases to trimming and J lost 7 bases, with 7 bases between them. Per the germline V gene, CDR1 is DFQATT and CDR2 is SNEGSKA (reference sequence). The CDR3 nucleotides are TGCAGTGCTAGGGGGCCGAATGAGCAGTTCTTC. This encodes CSARGPNEQFF.

The CDR3 is CASSSDRNTEAFF. DNA for the CDR3: TGTGCCAGCAGCTCCGACAGAAACACTGAAGCTTTCTTT. The V gene is TRBV7-2, the J gene TRBJ1-1; possible D gene TRBD1, 5 bases. This CDR3 has 13 residues. CDR1 is SGHTA and CDR2 is FQGNSA in the germline V gene. Trimming cost V 4 bases and J 2 bases, with 8 bases left between them.

The chain carries TRBV11-3 and TRBJ2-3; weak D call: TRBD2 (5 bases). Trimming took 5 bases from V and 4 from J, leaving 13 bases between them. CDR1 and CDR2 from the germline V gene are SGHNT and YENEEA. The CDR3 extends over 14 amino acids. The CDR3 DNA sequence: TGTGCCAGCAGCCCCTTTAGCGACCCAGATACGCAGTATTTT. Translated: CASSPFSDPDTQYF.

The chain is built from TRBV5-5 and TRBJ1-1, with D unresolved. CDR3 length: 15 amino acids. CDR1 is SGHKS, CDR2 YYEKEE, per germline (reference sequence). Trimming removed 1 base at V and 3 bases at J, with 13 bases between. CDR3 sequence: CASSLYFSQDTEAFF. The CDR3 DNA sequence: TGTGCCAGCAGCTTGTACTTTTCGCAGGACACTGAAGCTTTCTTT.

The CDR3 coding sequence is TGTGCCAGCAGCTTGTTAATGACGGGATACTACGAGCAGTACTTC. Its translation is CASSLLMTGYYEQYF. This sequence joins TRBV5-5 and TRBJ2-7; maybe TRBD2 (5 bases). Trimming removed 1 base from V and 3 bases from J, with 14 bases in between. The CDR3 has 15 residues. CDR1 and CDR2 (germline): SGHKS, YYEKEE (reference sequence).

The rearrangement uses TRBV7-2 and TRBJ2-4; 8 nucleotides align to TRBD2. This CDR3 spans 14 amino acids. Germline V gene data show CDR1 as SGHTA and CDR2 as FQGNSA. V shed 2 bases, J shed 5 bases, and the junction held 2 bases outside the gene matches. DNA of the CDR3: TGTGCCAGCAGCTTATCAGCGGGAGAAAACATTCAGTACTTC. Translation: CASSLSAGENIQYF.

The chain is built from TRBV4-1 and TRBJ2-7; 12 bases are shared with TRBD1. The CDR3 sequence is 16 residues long. Germline V CDR1 and CDR2: MGHRA, YSYEKL. J was trimmed by 5 bases and V by 4 bases; bases with no gene match: 9. The CDR3 DNA reads as TGCGCCAGCAGCCGGGCTGGGACAGGGGGCGTGAACGAGCAGTACTTC. Protein: CASSRAGTGGVNEQYF.

This clone counts as medium-sized. The chain recombines TRBV7-3 with TRBJ1-1; the match to TRBD1 covers 8 bases. J was trimmed by 6 bases and V by 6 bases; bases with no gene match: 6. The CDR3 totals 13 residues. CDR1 is SGHTA, CDR2 FQGTGA, per germline. The CDR3 reads CASSYTQGAEAFF. CDR3 nucleotides: TGTGCCAGCAGTTACACACAGGGGGCTGAAGCTTTCTTT.

This clone was detected only a few times. The V gene is TRBV20-1, the J gene TRBJ1-2; TRBD1 is a possible D gene (5 bases). Looked up from germline, CDR1 is DFQATT and CDR2 is SNEGSKA (reference sequence). V dropped 4 bases and J dropped 8 bases, with 11 bases sitting between them. The CDR3 runs 11 residues. The CDR3 region is CSANRDRGYTF. The CDR3 DNA follows: TGCAGTGCTAACCGGGACCGGGGCTACACCTTC.

This chain joins TRBV5-1 and TRBJ2-6; 8 bases are shared with TRBD1. V was clipped by 4 bases and J by 0 bases; unmatched bases: 9. Germline V gene lookup returns CDR1 SGHRS and CDR2 YFSETQ. The CDR3 totals 18 residues. The CDR3 protein is CASSTSGQEISGANVLTF. The CDR3 DNA is TGCGCCAGCAGCACCTCGGGACAGGAGATCTCTGGGGCCAACGTCCTGACTTTC.

Here the CDR3 reads CASSQDAGRPYGYTF. The CDR3 coding sequence is TGCGCCAGCAGCCAAGATGCCGGGAGACCCTATGGCTACACCTTC. This sequence joins TRBV4-1 and TRBJ1-2; D unresolved. The CDR3 totals 15 residues. Germline V CDR1 and CDR2: MGHRA, YSYEKL. V dropped 0 bases and J dropped 4 bases, with 12 bases sitting between them.

This clone was counted only a few times. The sample holds other DNA sequences that translate to the same CDR3. V gene TRBV9 combines with J gene TRBJ2-3, with D perhaps TRBD2 (5 bases). CDR3 length: 14 amino acids. The germline gives CDR1 SGDLS, CDR2 YYNGEE. The V end lost 4 bases, the J end lost 1 base, and 10 bases lay between the germline ends. The CDR3 DNA reads as TGTGCCAGCAGCCCGCGGGTCGGCACAGATACGCAGTATTTT. This encodes CASSPRVGTDTQYF.

The chain combines TRBV10-2 with TRBJ2-3, with 9 positions matching TRBD2. The ends lost 7 bases at V and 0 bases at J; junction bases unmatched: 2. The germline CDR1 and CDR2 sequences are WSHSY and SAAADI. CDR3 length: 14 residues. As DNA, the CDR3 is TGCGCCAGCAAAACTAGCGGGAGCACAGATACGCAGTATTTT. This encodes CASKTSGSTDTQYF.

This clone has a handful of counts. This chain uses TRBV9 with TRBJ2-5; 11 bases match TRBD1. The CDR3 has 15 residues. Germline V gene sequence: CDR1 SGDLS, CDR2 YYNGEE. V shed 4 bases and J 4 bases; nucleotides not matched to a gene: 6. The CDR3 sequence: CASSSRTGGGETQYF. DNA of the CDR3: TGTGCCAGCAGCTCACGGACAGGGGGCGGAGAGACCCAGTACTTC.

This clone was counted once. This chain uses TRBV6-5 with TRBJ2-3, with D tentatively TRBD2 (6 bases). The V and J ends lost 11 bases and 7 bases respectively, with 16 bases between them. Germline CDR1 and CDR2: MNHEY and SVGAGI. This CDR3 spans 12 amino acids. CDR3 in amino acids: CASMAGWNTQYF. The CDR3 nucleotides are TGTGCCTCAATGGCGGGGTGGAATACGCAGTATTTT.

This clone was detected a few times. The chain links TRBV27 to TRBJ1-2; 11 bases fit TRBD1. Per the germline V gene, CDR1 is MNHEY and CDR2 is SMNVEV (reference sequence). Unmatched junction bases numbered 9, after V lost 4 bases and J lost 8 bases. The CDR3 sequence is 15 residues long. The CDR3 DNA sequence: TGTGCCAGCAGTTCAATTGGACAGGGGGCCGGGGGCTACACCTTC. It translates to CASSSIGQGAGGYTF.

The chain has TRBV5-1 and TRBJ1-3; 10 positions agree with TRBD1. The junction had 7 bases not matched to a gene; V was cut back by 6 bases and J by 4 bases. The CDR3 contains 15 residues. Germline V gives CDR1 SGHRS, CDR2 YFSETQ. CDR3 nucleotides: TGCGCCAGCACGACAGGGGGCGCAGGCGGAAACACCATATATTTT. Protein: CASTTGGAGGNTIYF.

This clone occurred once. V gene TRBV5-1 combines with J gene TRBJ1-2; 7 bases match TRBD1. The CDR3 sequence is 15 residues long. Germline V gene lookup returns CDR1 SGHRS and CDR2 YFSETQ. With V trimmed by 4 bases and J by 8 bases, 14 bases remained unmatched. The DNA of the CDR3 is TGCGCCAGCAGCGTTGAGGGGGGACAGTTATACGGCTACACCTTC. As protein: CASSVEGGQLYGYTF.

J is TRBJ2-7 and V is TRBV5-1; 10 bases are shared with TRBD1. CDR1 SGHRS and CDR2 YFSETQ come from the germline V gene. The CDR3 has 15 residues. V was clipped by 3 bases and J by 6 bases; unmatched bases: 9. This CDR3 is CASSSGTGALLEQYF. CDR3 coding DNA: TGCGCCAGCAGCTCTGGGACAGGGGCGCTTCTCGAGCAGTACTTC.

This clone was observed once. The rearrangement joins TRBV6-1 to TRBJ2-5; maybe TRBD1 (6 bases). The V end was cut by 8 bases, the J end by 5 bases, with 15 bases between. This CDR3 is built from 13 residues. Germline V gene sequence: CDR1 MNHNS, CDR2 SASEGT. The CDR3 region has the DNA TGTGCCAGCGCCTCAGGACAGATTGAGACCCAGTACTTC. Its protein is CASASGQIETQYF.

V gene TRBV7-6 combines with J gene TRBJ1-1; the D is unclear. This CDR3 has 13 amino acids. The ends were cut back, 3 bases at V and 2 bases at J, with 7 bases in the middle. The germline V gene encodes CDR1 SGHVS and CDR2 FNYEAQ. CDR3 protein: CASSLDYNTEAFF. In DNA form, the CDR3 reads TGTGCCAGCAGCTTGGACTACAACACTGAAGCTTTCTTT.